Below, 31 T cell receptor beta chains from the same sample are listed, as sequenced in a study of control samples from healthy donors and cancer patients. TCRdb's table, derived via immunoSEQ multiplex PCR, lists solely in-frame clones and lacks some. Counted here are approximately 71,000 clones, over 85% occurring once; the ten biggest clones make up about 19%. The sequencing input was PBMCs. The source is a man aged 55 to 70 with lung cancer.

The chain couples TRBV5-8 to TRBJ2-7; D is undetermined. CDR1 SGHTS and CDR2 YDEGEE come from the germline V gene. The CDR3 spans 12 residues. Trimming left V 5 bases short and J 3 bases short, with 9 bases between. The CDR3 bases are TGTGCCAGCAGTCTTCGACACTACGAGCAGTACGTC. It specifies CASSLRHYEQYV.

J is TRBJ2-2 and V is TRBV15, with TRBD1 matching over 7 bases. V lost 9 bases and J lost 6; bases outside the gene matches: 1. CDR3 length: 11 amino acids. CDR1 and CDR2 from the germline V gene are LNHNV and YYDKDF (reference sequence). CDR3 residues: CATQGAGELFF. The CDR3 region has the DNA TGTGCCACTCAGGGGGCCGGGGAGCTGTTTTTT.

The gene calls are TRBV7-3 and TRBJ2-1; D ambiguous. The V gene's germline CDR1 is SGHTA and CDR2 FQGTGA. The CDR3 has 16 residues. V dropped 4 bases and J dropped 6 bases, with 19 bases sitting between them. The CDR3 protein is CASSSSLGVGLNEQFF. The CDR3 nucleotides are TGTGCCAGCAGCTCCTCTCTTGGGGTCGGCCTCAATGAGCAGTTCTTC.

This clone was counted a single time. The CDR3 DNA is TGTGCCAGCAGCTTCACTAGCTTCCAAGAGACCCAGTACTTC. It specifies CASSFTSFQETQYF. This rearrangement joins TRBV7-2 to TRBJ2-5; TRBD2 might be the D (6 bases). Germline CDR1 and CDR2: SGHTA and FQGNSA. The CDR3 runs to 14 residues. V shed 3 bases and J shed 1 base, with 9 bases lying between them.

This clone has only one observation. V is TRBV25-1 and J is TRBJ1-2; a possible D gene is TRBD1 (5 bases). Germline V gene sequence: CDR1 MGHDK, CDR2 SYGVNS. The germline V and J ends were trimmed by 1 base and 4 bases, with 16 bases remaining between them. The CDR3 sequence is 16 residues long. CDR3 sequence (DNA): TGTGCCAGCAGTGAATGGGGTACAGGCACTACCTATGGCTACACCTTC. Translated, it gives CASSEWGTGTTYGYTF.

This chain joins TRBV7-2 and TRBJ2-1; maybe TRBD2 (7 bases). Germline CDR1 is SGHTA and CDR2 is FQGNSA. V gave up 3 bases and J gave up 13 bases, with 19 bases separating them. The CDR3 consists of 14 residues. CDR3 DNA sequence: TGTGCCAGCAGCTTCCTCGAGGGAGGGACAAAACAGTTCTTC. Translating gives CASSFLEGGTKQFF.

This chain uses TRBV5-1 with TRBJ1-1; D is unclear. The CDR3 covers 14 residues. V was trimmed by 1 base and J by 5 bases, leaving 12 bases between them. From germline, CDR1 is SGHRS and CDR2 YFSETQ. The CDR3 sequence is CASSLIWGETEAFF. The CDR3, as DNA: TGCGCCAGCAGCTTGATCTGGGGAGAGACTGAAGCTTTCTTT.

This clone is a singleton in its sample. This chain links TRBV3-1 (or the pseudogene TRBV3-2) with TRBJ1-5, with D possibly matching TRBD1 (6 bases). This CDR3 has 15 residues. Trimming pared 2 bases from V and 3 bases from J, leaving 11 bases between. The V gene's germline CDR1 is LGHDT and CDR2 YNNKEL (reference sequence). CDR3 DNA sequence: TGTGCCAGCAGCCAATTTAACAGGGACAATCAGCCCCAGCATTTT. The encoded protein is CASSQFNRDNQPQHF.

CDR3 in amino acids: CASSLLTAGNTIYF. CDR3 DNA: TGTGCCAGCAGCTTGCTTACAGCCGGAAACACCATATATTTT. This rearrangement joins TRBV5-8 to TRBJ1-3; D uncertain. Trimming shortened V by 1 base and J by 4 bases, and 9 bases separated the two germline ends. Per germline, CDR1 SGHTS and CDR2 YDEGEE. The length of the CDR3 is 14 residues. Combining the CDR3 with reference TRBV5-8 and TRBJ1-3 gives the whole variable domain EAGVTQSPTHLIKTRGQQATLRCSPISGHTSVYWYQQALGLGLQFLLWYDEGEERNRGNFPPRFSGRQFPNYSSELNVNALELEDSALYLCASSLLTAGNTIYFGEGSWLTVV.

The gene calls are TRBV30 and TRBJ2-7; no clear D. Trimming took off 4 bases at V and 6 bases at J, with 13 bases between the two ends. Germline values: CDR1 GTSNPN, CDR2 SVGIG (reference sequence). CDR3 length: 12 amino acids. The CDR3 DNA reads TGTGCCTGGAACGTGCTACCGGGCGAGCAGTACTTC. Translating it yields CAWNVLPGEQYF.

The V call is TRBV27, the J call TRBJ2-5; maybe TRBD2 (5 bases). From germline, CDR1 is MNHEY and CDR2 SMNVEV (reference sequence). The V and J ends lost 6 bases and 3 bases respectively, with 11 bases between them. The CDR3 runs 13 residues. The CDR3 coding sequence is TGTGCCAGCAGGCCCGGGGAGAAAGAGACCCAGTACTTC. Translating gives CASRPGEKETQYF.

Only one count was recorded for this clone. The V gene is TRBV10-3, the J gene TRBJ1-1; 7 bases align to TRBD1. The CDR3 extends over 16 amino acids. The V gene's germline CDR1 is ENHRY and CDR2 SYGVKD. Trimming cost V 2 bases and J 1 base; bases outside gene matches: 7. CDR3 loop: CAISESKGQPNTEAFF. The CDR3 nucleotides read TGTGCCATCAGTGAGAGTAAGGGACAGCCGAACACTGAAGCTTTCTTT.

The chain has TRBV30 and TRBJ1-1; unclear D gene. There are 12 residues in the CDR3. The V gene's germline CDR1 is GTSNPN and CDR2 SVGIG (reference sequence). V was pared by 4 bases and J by 1 base, with 7 bases between. CDR3: CAWKRQNTEAFF. Written as DNA, the CDR3 is TGTGCCTGGAAACGACAGAACACTGAAGCTTTCTTT.

The CDR3 spells CASSFSGNEQFF. For the CDR3, the DNA is TGTGCCAGCAGCTTTAGCGGCAATGAGCAGTTCTTC. This chain links TRBV7-3 with TRBJ2-1; TRBD2 might be the D (6 bases). The CDR3 extends over 12 amino acids. The V gene's germline CDR1 is SGHTA and CDR2 FQGTGA. V lost 3 bases and J lost 6, with 6 bases in between.

This sequence joins TRBV5-4 and TRBJ1-4; 8 nucleotides align to TRBD1. The CDR3 loop spans 15 amino acids. V lost 3 bases and J lost 4; bases outside the gene matches: 5. CDR1 and CDR2 (germline): SGHNT, YYREEE (reference sequence). This CDR3 is CASSSGTGVNEKLFF. CDR3 nucleotides: TGTGCCAGCAGCTCAGGGACAGGAGTTAATGAAAAACTGTTTTTT. Variable domain in full (rest from reference TRBV5-4 and TRBJ1-4): ETGVTQSPTHLIKTRGQQVTLRCSSQSGHNTVSWYQQALGQGPQFIFQYYREEENGRGNFPPRFSGLQFPNYSSELNVNALELDDSALYLCASSSGTGVNEKLFFGSGTQLSVL.

The chain combines TRBV6-5 with TRBJ2-1; the D gene could be TRBD1 or TRBD2 (5 bases each). From germline, CDR1 is MNHEY and CDR2 SVGAGI. This CDR3 contains 12 residues. V lost 7 bases and J lost 6, with 10 bases in between. CDR3 nucleotides: TGTGCCAGCACGAGGGGAATCAATGAGCAGTTCTTC. Protein: CASTRGINEQFF.

J is TRBJ1-3 and V is TRBV7-2, with D maybe TRBD1 (6 bases). The length of the CDR3 is 16 residues. Per the germline V gene, CDR1 is SGHTA and CDR2 is FQGNSA. Trimming stripped 5 bases from V and 1 base from J, with 15 bases between. In nucleotides, the CDR3 is TGTGCCAGCAGCGAGGACAGCGGTCGGTCTGGAAACACCATATATTTT. Protein product: CASSEDSGRSGNTIYF.

This clone was observed a single time. This rearrangement joins TRBV18 to TRBJ1-1; unclear D gene. This CDR3 region has 15 residues. Trimming took 0 bases from V and 7 from J, leaving 15 bases between them. CDR1 is KGHSH and CDR2 is LQKENI in the germline V gene. Here the CDR3 reads CASSPPWEKEDEAFF. CDR3 in DNA: TGTGCCAGCTCACCACCGTGGGAAAAAGAGGATGAAGCTTTCTTT.

The chain joins TRBV7-8 to TRBJ2-6, with 7 nucleotides matching TRBD2. From germline, CDR1 is SGHVS and CDR2 FQNEAQ. The CDR3 has 18 residues. The V and J ends lost 1 base and 1 base, in that order; junction bases with no gene match: 7. CDR3 coding DNA: TGTGCCAGCAGCTTAGTGGGGAGGGGCAGGTCTGGGGCCAACGTCCTGACTTTC. Amino acid sequence: CASSLVGRGRSGANVLTF.

The rearrangement joins TRBV6-4 to TRBJ2-3, with D uncertain. Trimming took off 4 bases at V and 2 bases at J, with 13 bases between the two ends. CDR3 length: 15 residues. Germline V gene data show CDR1 as MRHNA and CDR2 as SNTAGT. CDR3 loop: CASSVSAADTDTQYF. The CDR3 DNA sequence: TGTGCCAGCAGTGTATCGGCAGCCGACACAGATACGCAGTATTTT.

The chain employs TRBV13 and TRBJ2-1; 10 bases map to TRBD2. The length of the CDR3 is 18 residues. J gave up 7 bases and V 4 bases, and 16 bases lay outside the gene matches. The germline V gene has CDR1 PRHDT and CDR2 FYEKMQ (reference sequence). The CDR3 sequence: CASSSQSEAGGPENEQFF. In DNA form, the CDR3 reads TGTGCCAGCAGCTCTCAATCCGAAGCGGGGGGGCCTGAAAATGAGCAGTTCTTC.

This rearrangement joins TRBV7-7 to TRBJ2-5; the match to TRBD1 covers 7 bases. The V and J ends lost 1 base and 5 bases, in that order; junction bases with no gene match: 7. Per germline, CDR1 SSHAT and CDR2 FNYEAQ (reference sequence). This CDR3 contains 15 residues. The CDR3 sequence is CASSLVTGVEETQYF. In nucleotides, the CDR3 is TGTGCCAGCAGCTTAGTAACAGGGGTGGAGGAGACCCAGTACTTC. The whole variable domain, remainder taken from reference TRBV7-7 and TRBJ2-5, is GAGVSQSPRYKVTKRGQDVTLRCDPISSHATLYWYQQALGQGPEFLTYFNYEAQPDKSGLPSDRFSAERPEGSISTLTIQRTEQRDSAMYRCASSLVTGVEETQYFGPGTRLLVL.

This sequence joins TRBV12-3 or TRBV12-4 and TRBJ2-5; TRBD1 matches 7 bases. Unmatched junction bases numbered 5, after V lost 5 bases and J lost 5 bases. This CDR3 contains 13 residues. The CDR3 coding sequence is TGTGCCAGCAGTGACAGGGTTCAGGAGACCCAGTACTTC. Protein: CASSDRVQETQYF.

This clone was observed once. The chain is built from TRBV9 and TRBJ2-2; D not certain. The V gene's germline CDR1 is SGDLS and CDR2 YYNGEE. V dropped 0 bases and J dropped 8 bases, with 5 bases sitting between them. There are 12 residues in the CDR3. For the CDR3, the DNA is TGTGCCAGCAGCGTAGTAACTGGGGAGCTGTTTTTT. Translation: CASSVVTGELFF.

The rearrangement uses TRBV19 and TRBJ1-5; D ambiguous. Per germline, CDR1 LNHDA and CDR2 SQIVND (reference sequence). The CDR3 covers 13 residues. V was trimmed by 0 bases and J by 5 bases, leaving 5 bases between them. The CDR3 spells CASSIDPHQPQHF. In nucleotides, the CDR3 is TGTGCCAGTAGTATAGATCCCCATCAGCCCCAGCATTTT.

The V call is TRBV27, the J call TRBJ2-4; D call uncertain. Per germline, CDR1 MNHEY and CDR2 SMNVEV (reference sequence). The CDR3 runs 14 residues. The V end was cut by 2 bases, the J end by 6 bases, with 11 bases between. The CDR3 protein is CASSLISAINIQYF. Here the CDR3 DNA reads TGTGCCAGCAGTTTAATCTCCGCGATAAACATTCAGTACTTC.

The chain uses TRBV7-2 and TRBJ1-6; the D gene is possibly TRBD1 (6 bases). This CDR3 is 16 amino acids long. The V gene's germline CDR1 is SGHTA and CDR2 FQGNSA. V was pared by 6 bases and J by 2 bases, with 14 bases between. CDR3: CASSFADRPYNSPLHF. For the CDR3, the DNA is TGTGCCAGCAGTTTTGCAGACAGGCCCTATAATTCACCCCTCCACTTT.

V and J are TRBV9 and TRBJ2-3, with 8 bases that match TRBD2. V shed 4 bases, J shed 4 bases, and the junction held 11 bases outside the gene matches. Germline CDR1 and CDR2: SGDLS and YYNGEE. The CDR3 consists of 16 residues. In DNA form, the CDR3 reads TGTGCCAGCAGCCCTGTCCCGGGGGGGCACGCAGATACGCAGTATTTT. Protein: CASSPVPGGHADTQYF.

J is TRBJ1-4 and V is TRBV5-8; TRBD1 is a possible D gene (5 bases). Trimming removed 0 bases from V and 5 bases from J, with 20 bases in between. Germline lookup yields CDR1 SGHTS and CDR2 YDEGEE. The CDR3 covers 18 residues. The CDR3 bases are TGTGCCAGCAGCTTGGTGGGGGAAATAGGGTCCTTAAATGAAAAACTGTTTTTT. Translation gives CASSLVGEIGSLNEKLFF.

This clone has a handful of counts. V and J are TRBV6-2 or TRBV6-3 and TRBJ2-7; D not certain. This CDR3 region has 14 residues. The V end was cut by 5 bases, the J end by 7 bases, with 18 bases between. CDR1 is MNHEY and CDR2 is SVGEGT in the germline V gene. CDR3 nucleotide sequence: TGTGCCAGCAGTATCTCAAATAACCGGGCAGAGCAGTACTTC. Translation gives CASSISNNRAEQYF.

The V and J genes are TRBV7-9 and TRBJ1-1, with a weak D call TRBD1 (5 bases). The germline V gene has CDR1 SEHNR and CDR2 FQNEAQ (reference sequence). The V gene lost 3 bases and the J gene lost 3 bases, with 8 bases spanning the gap. This CDR3 spans 13 amino acids. The CDR3: CASSFTGHTEAFF. In nucleotides, the CDR3 is TGTGCCAGCAGCTTTACAGGCCACACTGAAGCTTTCTTT.